The clone carrying this TCR beta chain was detected a few times. These data originate in a study of blood T cell repertoires in COVID-19. Across the whole study: Spain, Italy and the United States supplied samples that represented acute and convalescent COVID-19.

This study enrolled people aged about 18 to 100 from 20 to 25 US geographic areas. Two negative PCRs, clearance, or symptom resolution had been documented for recovered Cohort 3 donors. CDR3 length: 16 amino acids. V shed 5 bases, J shed 3 bases, and the junction held 9 bases outside the gene matches. Germline V gene sequence: CDR1 LGHDT, CDR2 YNNKEL (reference sequence). Sequenced by immunoSEQ multiplex PCR; TCRdb stores in-frame clones only, minus some. The sample has hundreds of thousands of clones; around 84% are singletons. Sequencing input: PBMCs or T cells enriched from blood (not recorded which). The chain joins TRBV3-1 (or the pseudogene TRBV3-2) to TRBJ2-5; 10 nucleotides align to TRBD2. This TCR derives from a man aged 35 to 55 who had recovered from COVID-19. DNA for the CDR3: TGTGCCAGCAGCTCCCTCAGCGGGGGGGCCGAAGAGACCCAGTACTTC. This codes for CASSSLSGGAEETQYF.